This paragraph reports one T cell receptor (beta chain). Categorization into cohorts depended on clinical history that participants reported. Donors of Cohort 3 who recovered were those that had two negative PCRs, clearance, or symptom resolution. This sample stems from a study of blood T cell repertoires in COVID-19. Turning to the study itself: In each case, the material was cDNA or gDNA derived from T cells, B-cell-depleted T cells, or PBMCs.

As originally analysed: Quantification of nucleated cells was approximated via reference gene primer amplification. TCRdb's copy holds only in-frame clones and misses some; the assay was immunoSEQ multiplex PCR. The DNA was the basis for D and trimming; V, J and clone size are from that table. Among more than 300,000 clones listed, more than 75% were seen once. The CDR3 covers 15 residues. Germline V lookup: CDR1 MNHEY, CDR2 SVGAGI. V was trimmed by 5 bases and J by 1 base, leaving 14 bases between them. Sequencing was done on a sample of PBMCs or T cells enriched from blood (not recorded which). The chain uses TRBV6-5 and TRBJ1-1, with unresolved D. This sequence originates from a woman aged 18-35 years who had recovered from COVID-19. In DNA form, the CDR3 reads TGTGCCAGCAGTACCCTCGGAGGGAGGAACACTGAAGCTTTCTTT. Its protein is CASSTLGGRNTEAFF.